This is a list of T cell receptor beta chains from one sample in a study of shared clonotypes between healthy human individuals. Assay used: immunoSEQ multiplex PCR; TCRdb lists only in-frame clones, some missing. The table lists some 1.4 million clones, over 95% of them singletons. Sequencing used naive CD4+ T cells sorted from blood. These receptors all stem from a man aged 25-45 years in good health. The CDR3 runs from the conserved cysteine through the conserved F or W.

V gene	J gene	CDR3 length	CDR3 protein
TRBV7-2	TRBJ2-3	13	CASSPPASNTQYF
TRBV2	TRBJ1-4	14	CASSELISQEKLFF
TRBV9	TRBJ2-7	12	CASSVGGGEQYF
TRBV7-9	TRBJ1-4	15	CASSWLGTGHEKLFF
TRBV10-2	TRBJ1-1	15	CASSEVGRTSDEAFF
TRBV28	TRBJ1-5	13	CASDRGSNQPQHF
TRBV5-5	TRBJ2-3	17	CASSLARARGSTDTQYF
TRBV6-6	TRBJ2-4	14	CASSIQGAQNIQYF
TRBV19	TRBJ1-5	15	CASSMREGSNQPQHF
TRBV15	TRBJ2-3	14	CATSRQVNTDTQYF
TRBV11-2	TRBJ2-1	16	CASSLGTSGTYNEQFF
TRBV10-3	TRBJ2-1	15	CAISALAGDSNEQFF
TRBV10-3	TRBJ2-7	15	CAISFGTGISYEQYF
TRBV7-2	TRBJ2-5	13	CASSLHTIETQYF
TRBV5-1	TRBJ2-2	16	CASSFGQGRHGGELFF
TRBV5-1	TRBJ2-7	15	CASSREPGTGLEQYF
TRBV18	TRBJ1-1	15	CASSPPGLQLTEAFF
TRBV27	TRBJ2-7	17	CASSDTPGGTGAYEQYF
TRBV2	TRBJ2-1	15	CASSDLAGEYNEQFF
TRBV29-1	TRBJ2-5	11	CSVVGVETQYF
TRBV11-2	TRBJ2-7	14	CASSLTDQLYEQYF
TRBV5-1	TRBJ1-1	14	CASSPDGLNTEAFF
TRBV4-3	TRBJ2-2	16	CASSQGFGGIGGELFF
TRBV7-8	TRBJ2-7	13	CASSYPQAYEQYF
TRBV28	TRBJ2-2	17	CASSWGDLLGGTGELFF
TRBV4-2	TRBJ2-1	19	CASSQVELAGGGSYNEQFF
TRBV9	TRBJ2-3	15	CASSASGRGSDTQYF
TRBV19	TRBJ2-2	17	CASSLPGLADHTGELFF
TRBV15	TRBJ2-5	13	CATSRAGGETQYF
TRBV6-1	TRBJ1-1	11	CAIRRNTEAFF
TRBV10-3	TRBJ2-5	18	CAISGAHSRPGNGETQYF
TRBV7-9	TRBJ1-4	11	CASSPPEKLFF
TRBV2	TRBJ2-7	14	CASRKVLAGGEQYF
TRBV5-1	TRBJ2-5	17	CASSLGLAGDSAETQYF
TRBV10-2	TRBJ2-3	12	CASSDRPETQYF
TRBV6-5	TRBJ1-1	14	CASKGGGRNTEAFF
TRBV6-5	TRBJ2-6	16	CASSWTGGSGANVLTF
TRBV7-2	-	15	CASSLGLAASYEQYF
TRBV19	TRBJ2-7	16	CASSIRGRRGTHGQYF